The entry below gives a single T cell receptor beta chain sequence along with its context. Its antigen is undetermined. A second PCR of 7 to 11 cycles used a sample-barcoded 5' primer and a J-beta primer mix. TCRdb re-analysed the 5' RACE reads in MiXCR, keeping a single row per CDR3 protein. The data hold roughly 1,800,000 distinct CDR3 sequences, with 40% to 55% observed a single time. The CDR3 is 15 residues long. The V end lost 4 bases, the J end lost 4 bases, and 14 bases lay between the germline ends. Germline lookup yields CDR1 LGHNT and CDR2 FRNRAP. These data belong to a study of blood T cells in healthy people across ages. Study results and caveats: Total diversity from one million sequenced T cells was likely underestimated. The percentage of naive T cells correlated strongly with TCR beta diversity.

This rearrangement joins TRBV12-5 to TRBJ1-3; the D gene is possibly TRBD1 (6 bases). The receptor's source is a woman in her thirties or forties in good health. Sequencing was carried out using blood. The CDR3 spells CASGSSDSGGNTIYF. The DNA for the CDR3 is TGTGCTAGTGGTTCCTCGGACAGTGGGGGAAACACCATATATTTT.